This entry features one T cell receptor (beta chain) sequence. These data are taken from a study of blood T cell repertoires in COVID-19. Across the study: Spain, Italy and the United States supplied samples that represented acute and convalescent COVID-19.

Authors' analysis steps: Estimated nucleated cell counts came from reference gene primer amplification. Assay: immunoSEQ multiplex PCR; the TCRdb copy retains only in-frame clones and omits some. The DNA was the basis for D and trimming; V, J and clone size are from that table. The sample records about 74,000 clones, more than 70% being singletons. This TCR came from a man aged 65-85 years with active or convalescent COVID-19. Sequenced: peripheral blood.

DNA for the CDR3: TGTGCCAGTAGTATTGGGTATTCGGGTACTGAAGCTTTCTTT. Its translation is CASSIGYSGTEAFF. This sequence joins TRBV19 and TRBJ1-1; D ambiguous. With 3 bases removed from V and 5 bases from J, the gap between germline ends came to 13 bases. The germline gives CDR1 LNHDA, CDR2 SQIVND (reference sequence). There are 14 residues in the CDR3.